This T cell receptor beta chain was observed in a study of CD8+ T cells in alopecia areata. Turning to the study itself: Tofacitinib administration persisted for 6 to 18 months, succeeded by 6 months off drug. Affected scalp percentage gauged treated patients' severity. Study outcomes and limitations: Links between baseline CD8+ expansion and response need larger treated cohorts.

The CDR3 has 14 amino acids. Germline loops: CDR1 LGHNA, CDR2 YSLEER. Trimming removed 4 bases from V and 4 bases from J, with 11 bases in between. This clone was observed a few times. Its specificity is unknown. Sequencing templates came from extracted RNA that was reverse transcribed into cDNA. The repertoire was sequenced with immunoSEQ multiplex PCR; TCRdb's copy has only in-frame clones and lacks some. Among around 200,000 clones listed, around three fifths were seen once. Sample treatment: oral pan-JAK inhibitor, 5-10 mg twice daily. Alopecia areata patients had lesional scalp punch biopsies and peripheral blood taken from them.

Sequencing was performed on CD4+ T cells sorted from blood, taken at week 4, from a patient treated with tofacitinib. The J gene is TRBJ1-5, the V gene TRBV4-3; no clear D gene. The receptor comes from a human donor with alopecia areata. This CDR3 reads CASSPTQQNQPQHF. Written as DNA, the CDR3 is TGCGCCAGCAGCCCCACACAACAAAATCAGCCCCAGCATTTT.